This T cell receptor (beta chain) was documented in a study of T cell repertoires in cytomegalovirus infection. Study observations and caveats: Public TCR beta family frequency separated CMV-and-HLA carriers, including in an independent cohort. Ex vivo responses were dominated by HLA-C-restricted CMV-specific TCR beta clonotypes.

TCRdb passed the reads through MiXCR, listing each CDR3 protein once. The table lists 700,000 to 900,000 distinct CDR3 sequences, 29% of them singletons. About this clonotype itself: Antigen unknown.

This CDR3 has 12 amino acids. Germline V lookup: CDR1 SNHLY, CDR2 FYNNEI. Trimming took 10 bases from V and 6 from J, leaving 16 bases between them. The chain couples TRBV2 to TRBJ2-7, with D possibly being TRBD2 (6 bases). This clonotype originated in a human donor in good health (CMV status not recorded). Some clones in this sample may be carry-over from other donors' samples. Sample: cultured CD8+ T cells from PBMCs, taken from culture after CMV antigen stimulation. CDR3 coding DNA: TGTGCCACCCGACTAGATTATTCCGAGCAGTACGTC. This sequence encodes CATRLDYSEQYV.